A selection of T cell receptor beta chains follows, all from one sample in a study of blood T cells in healthy people across ages. MiXCR, run by TCRdb on the 5' RACE reads, gives a single entry per CDR3 protein. The sample includes hundreds of thousands of distinct CDR3 sequences, about 51% seen only once; the top ten take approximately 12%. Source material: blood. The receptor source for this set is a woman of 80 years or more in good health. The CDR3 runs from the conserved cysteine through the conserved F or W. The D gene is left open where the match is weak. Size values are once, few and many counts, or a class for expanded clones, and some rows have none.

TRBV6-6,15,NA,TRBD2,TRBJ2-5,TGTGCCAGCAGTTACGGGGGGGAAGTCGGGGAGACCCAGTACTTC,CASSYGGEVGETQYF
TRBV7-9,16,many,NA,TRBJ2-3,TGTGCCAGCAGCTTAGGTATTCGAGGCGGGTCAGATACGCAGTATTTT,CASSLGIRGGSDTQYF
TRBV7-2,14,NA,NA,TRBJ1-5,TGTGCCGGCGGCCAGGATCCATCAAACCAGCCCCAGCATTTT,CAGGQDPSNQPQHF
TRBV5-1,12,many,NA,TRBJ2-3,TGCGCCAGCAGCTTGGCCCAGGAGGCGCAGTATTTT,CASSLAQEAQYF
TRBV6-4,15,NA,NA,TRBJ2-2,TGTGCCAGCAGTGACAGGGACCCAGGGTCCGGGGAGCTGTTTTTT,CASSDRDPGSGELFF
TRBV5-1,15,NA,NA,TRBJ2-6,TGCGCCAGCACCGTTGACCAGCCTGGGGCCAACGTCCTGACTTTC,CASTVDQPGANVLTF
TRBV7-9,14,NA,NA,TRBJ2-1,TGTGCCAGCAGCTCCGACAGATTACACAATGAGCAGTTCTTC,CASSSDRLHNEQFF
TRBV2,17,NA,TRBD1,TRBJ2-3,TGTGCCAGCAGTGAGCTGGACAGGGGGCGGTTCACAGATACGCAGTATTTT,CASSELDRGRFTDTQYF
TRBV20-1,15,once,NA,TRBJ1-1,TGCAGTGCTAGATCCTATCTGGGAAGGGGCACTGAAGCTTTCTTT,CSARSYLGRGTEAFF
TRBV27,13,NA,TRBD1,TRBJ1-1,TGTGCCAGCAGTTTAGACAGGGCCACTAAAGCTTTCTTT,CASSLDRATKAFF
TRBV29-1,13,few,NA,TRBJ1-1,TGCAGCGTTGTCTTCCGGAGGGGAACTGAAGCTTTCTTT,CSVVFRRGTEAFF
TRBV7-3,17,NA,TRBD2,TRBJ2-1,TGTGCCAGCAGCTTAAGAGTAATGGGGACTAGCGGGGGCGGGCAGTTCTTC,CASSLRVMGTSGGGQFF
TRBV12-3/TRBV12-4,13,many,TRBD1,TRBJ2-5,TGTGCCAGCAGTGCGACAGGGGGCCAGACCCAGTACTTC,CASSATGGQTQYF
TRBV10-3,16,many,TRBD2,TRBJ2-7,TGTGCCACGGCCTTGACTAGCGGGGTTAATTCCTACGAGCAGTACTTC,CATALTSGVNSYEQYF
TRBV20-1,15,many,TRBD2,TRBJ2-1,TGCAGTGCAAACGTTGGGACTAGCGCGTACAATGAGCAGTTCTTC,CSANVGTSAYNEQFF
TRBV7-6,19,once,TRBD1,TRBJ2-1,TGTGCCAGCAGCCCCACCCCATACCCGGGGACAGCCGCGTCCGATGAGCAGTTCTTC,CASSPTPYPGTAASDEQFF
TRBV2,15,NA,NA,TRBJ2-6,TGTGCCAGCAGTGACGTGACCTCTGGGGCCAACGTCCTGACTTTC,CASSDVTSGANVLTF
TRBV28,15,many,TRBD2,TRBJ2-7,TGTGCCAGCAGTTTATTAGCGGGATACGACTACGAGCAGTACTTC,CASSLLAGYDYEQYF
TRBV20-1,15,NA,TRBD2,TRBJ2-1,TGCAGTGCTAGAGGGTTTTTGGGGAGGGGTGATGAGCAGTTCTTC,CSARGFLGRGDEQFF
TRBV4-1,15,NA,TRBD1,TRBJ1-2,TGCGCCAGCAGCCAAGGGTCAGGGGGTGGCTATGGCTACACCTTC,CASSQGSGGGYGYTF
TRBV2,11,few,NA,TRBJ1-4,TGTGCCAGCAGCCCCGGTGAAAAACTGTTTTTT,CASSPGEKLFF
TRBV21-1,14,NA,NA,TRBJ1-2,NA,CASSNKRYQCGYTF
TRBV7-9,16,many,TRBD1,TRBJ2-1,TGTGCCAGCAGCCGTACTACAGGGGGGCCATACAATGAGCAGTTCTTC,CASSRTTGGPYNEQFF
TRBV28,10,NA,NA,TRBJ2-7,TGTGCCAGCACCGGGGACACCGAGTACTTC,CASTGDTEYF
TRBV20-1,14,NA,TRBD2,TRBJ2-7,TGCAGTGCTAGAGGGACTAGCTCCTACAATGAGCAGTACTTC,CSARGTSSYNEQYF
TRBV4-2,16,NA,NA,TRBJ2-7,TGTGCCAGCAGCCAAGATCAGGCCGGCTCCTACAATGAGCAGTACTTC,CASSQDQAGSYNEQYF
TRBV20-1,13,NA,NA,TRBJ2-7,TGCAGTGCTAGGGGGGTAGGGGTGAATGAGCAGTACTTC,CSARGVGVNEQYF
TRBV7-9,16,NA,NA,TRBJ2-5,TGTGCCAGCAGCTCCTCGACCTGGGGGTACCAAGAGACCCAGTACTTC,CASSSSTWGYQETQYF
TRBV20-1,14,few,TRBD2,TRBJ2-7,TGCAGTGCTACCGATTCGGGACTAGCGGGCGAGCAGTACTTC,CSATDSGLAGEQYF
TRBV20-1,11,NA,NA,TRBJ2-7,TGCAGTGCCATAGTCTCCTACGAGCAGTACTTC,CSAIVSYEQYF
TRBV5-1,13,NA,NA,TRBJ2-4,TGCGCCAGCAGCTTGGGACAGGAAAACATTCAGTACTTC,CASSLGQENIQYF
TRBV7-9,15,NA,TRBD2,TRBJ2-5,TGTGCCAGCAGCTTACATGGCGGGAGGGCCAATGAGCAGTACTTC,CASSLHGGRANEQYF
TRBV7-2,14,few,NA,TRBJ2-7,TGTGCCAGCAGCTTACGACGGGGAATCAACGAGCAGTACTTC,CASSLRRGINEQYF
TRBV20-1,13,many,TRBD1,TRBJ2-5,TGCAGTGCCCTGGACAGGGGCCAAGAGACCCAGTACTTC,CSALDRGQETQYF
TRBV4-2,17,NA,TRBD2,TRBJ2-4,TGTGCCAGCAGCCCAGGGTCTAGCGGGAGGGGCGAAAACATTCAGTACTTC,CASSPGSSGRGENIQYF
TRBV6-2/TRBV6-3,17,few,TRBD2,TRBJ2-1,TGTGCCAGCAGTCCCGGGACTAGCGGGACGGGCTACAATGAGCAGTTCTTC,CASSPGTSGTGYNEQFF
TRBV27,19,NA,TRBD1,TRBJ1-5,TGTGCCAGCAGTTTAGGAATGGGACAGGGGGCGCAGGGCAATCAGCCCCAGCATTTT,CASSLGMGQGAQGNQPQHF
TRBV5-1,15,NA,TRBD1,TRBJ2-7,TGCGCCAGCAGCTTGGGACAGGGGTTCTCCTACGAGCAGTACTTC,CASSLGQGFSYEQYF